These 14 T cell receptor beta chains were sequenced from one sample in a study of T cell responses to AZD1222 COVID-19 vaccine. The repertoire was sequenced with immunoSEQ multiplex PCR; TCRdb's copy has only in-frame clones and lacks some. The sample yields approximately 100,000 clones, approximately 89% seen once. The material sequenced was peripheral blood, taken on day 0 of AZD1222 vaccination. The receptors were sampled from an adult in good health.

The chain recombines TRBV7-9 with TRBJ2-1; D gene unclear. V shed 0 bases and J shed 6 bases, with 12 bases lying between them. The CDR3 covers 15 residues. CDR1 is SEHNR and CDR2 is FQNEAQ in the germline V gene (reference sequence). The CDR3 DNA is TGTGCCAGCAGCTTAGCGCCGGCAGGTCCCAATGAGCAGTTCTTC. It is translated as CASSLAPAGPNEQFF.

V usage is TRBV7-2 and J usage is TRBJ2-2; possibly TRBD1 for D (6 bases). This CDR3 contains 14 residues. V dropped 6 bases and J dropped 4 bases, with 12 bases sitting between them. Per germline, CDR1 SGHTA and CDR2 FQGNSA. For the CDR3, the DNA is TGTGCCAGCAGTCACGGACAGACCACCGGGGAGCTGTTTTTT. It translates to CASSHGQTTGELFF.

J is TRBJ1-5 and V is TRBV18; the D is unclear. CDR3 length: 13 amino acids. The V gene's germline CDR1 is KGHSH and CDR2 LQKENI. Trimming removed 0 bases at V and 5 bases at J, with 5 bases between. The CDR3 sequence: CASSPPDDQPQHF. DNA for the CDR3: TGTGCCAGCTCACCACCAGACGATCAGCCCCAGCATTTT.

This chain connects TRBV7-9 to TRBJ2-7; 8 bases line up with TRBD1. The V gene end was trimmed by 5 bases and the J gene end by 4 bases; junction bases not matched to a gene: 4. Germline assignment: CDR1 SEHNR and CDR2 FQNEAQ (reference sequence). The CDR3 consists of 13 residues. The CDR3: CASSPDREYEQYF. For the CDR3, the DNA is TGTGCCAGCAGCCCGGACAGGGAGTACGAGCAGTACTTC. The variable domain in full, completed from reference TRBV7-9 and TRBJ2-7, reads DTGVSQNPRHKITKRGQNVTFRCDPISEHNRLYWYRQTLGQGPEFLTYFQNEAQLEKSRLLSDRFSAERPKGSFSTLEIQRTEQGDSAMYLCASSPDREYEQYFGPGTRLTVT.

The chain carries TRBV28 and TRBJ1-1, with D tentatively TRBD1 (5 bases). The V end was cut by 2 bases, the J end by 5 bases, with 9 bases between. CDR1 and CDR2 from the germline V gene are MDHEN and SYDVKM. The CDR3 runs to 13 residues. The CDR3 region has the DNA TGTGCCAGCAGTTTAGGGGGAAAGACTGAAGCTTTCTTT. As protein: CASSLGGKTEAFF. Combining the CDR3 with reference TRBV28 and TRBJ1-1 gives the whole variable domain DVKVTQSSRYLVKRTGEKVFLECVQDMDHENMFWYRQDPGLGLRLIYFSYDVKMKEKGDIPEGYSVSREKKERFSLILESASTNQTSMYLCASSLGGKTEAFFGQGTRLTVV.

The CDR3 here is CATSSRGRANEKLFF. The CDR3 nucleotides are TGTGCCACCAGCAGCAGGGGGCGGGCTAATGAAAAACTGTTTTTT. This chain joins TRBV15 and TRBJ1-4; TRBD1 matches 8 bases. Germline assignment: CDR1 LNHNV and CDR2 YYDKDF (reference sequence). The CDR3 runs to 15 residues. V dropped 3 bases and J dropped 3; count of bases not matched to a gene: 3.

V gene TRBV9 combines with J gene TRBJ1-1; no definite D call. Looked up from germline, CDR1 is SGDLS and CDR2 is YYNGEE. V was cut by 4 bases and J by 1 base, with 8 bases left in between. The CDR3 covers 13 residues. The CDR3 DNA reads TGTGCCAGCAGCCTGGTCGCGAACACTGAAGCTTTCTTT. Translation gives CASSLVANTEAFF.

This chain links TRBV19 with TRBJ1-5; possibly TRBD1 for D (6 bases). Trimming left V 4 bases short and J 8 bases short, with 12 bases between. The germline gives CDR1 LNHDA, CDR2 SQIVND (reference sequence). CDR3 length: 13 amino acids. CDR3 sequence (DNA): TGTGCCAGTAGTAGGGGGCCTTCGGAGCCCCAGCATTTT. This translates into CASSRGPSEPQHF. Full variable domain (outside the CDR3, taken from reference TRBV19 and TRBJ1-5): DGGITQSPKYLFRKEGQNVTLSCEQNLNHDAMYWYRQDPGQGLRLIYYSQIVNDFQKGDIAEGYSVSREKKESFPLTVTSAQKNPTAFYLCASSRGPSEPQHFGDGTRLSIL.

The V call is TRBV6-4, the J call TRBJ2-7, with 7 bases lining up with TRBD2. Looked up from germline, CDR1 is MRHNA and CDR2 is SNTAGT. Trimming at V came to 2 bases and at J to 4 bases, leaving 11 bases not matched to a gene. This CDR3 is built from 16 residues. This CDR3 reads CASSDGKGGSAYEQYF. DNA of the CDR3: TGTGCCAGCAGTGACGGAAAGGGCGGGAGTGCATACGAGCAGTACTTC.

The chain links TRBV7-3 to TRBJ2-3, with 10 bases lining up with TRBD2. With V trimmed by 4 bases and J by 3 bases, 4 bases remained unmatched. The CDR3 has 15 residues. From germline, CDR1 is SGHTA and CDR2 FQGTGA. The CDR3 protein is CASSYGTSATDTQYF. CDR3 bases: TGTGCCAGCAGCTATGGGACTAGCGCGACAGATACGCAGTATTTT.

The chain employs TRBV28 and TRBJ2-7; tentative D call: TRBD1 (5 bases). The CDR3 sequence is 13 residues long. Trimming removed 5 bases at V and 4 bases at J, with 12 bases between. Germline CDR1 and CDR2: MDHEN and SYDVKM. The CDR3 DNA reads TGTGCCAGCAGTGTCGGCGCAGGGTACGAGCAGTACTTC. Protein: CASSVGAGYEQYF.

This clone was recorded a few times. DNA of the CDR3: TGTGCCAGCAGTCCCCTAGGACAAGAGACCCAGTACTTC. Translation: CASSPLGQETQYF. The V and J genes are TRBV27 and TRBJ2-5; D gene uncertain. This CDR3 region has 13 residues. The V gene lost 5 bases and the J gene lost 2 bases, with 9 bases spanning the gap. The germline V gene has CDR1 MNHEY and CDR2 SMNVEV (reference sequence).

V gene TRBV28 combines with J gene TRBJ1-1; possibly TRBD1 for D (5 bases). Germline V gives CDR1 MDHEN, CDR2 SYDVKM. V was trimmed by 6 bases and J by 6 bases, leaving 17 bases between them. The CDR3 runs 14 residues. The CDR3 DNA sequence: TGTGCCAGCAGGTCGGCTCAGGGTGGGTCTGAAGCTTTCTTT. It specifies CASRSAQGGSEAFF.

V gene TRBV14 combines with J gene TRBJ2-6; perhaps TRBD1 as D (5 bases). The V gene's germline CDR1 is SGHDN and CDR2 FVKESK. This CDR3 has 16 amino acids. V lost 3 bases to trimming and J lost 0 bases, with 9 bases between them. CDR3 coding DNA: TGTGCCAGCAGCCATACAGGAAACTCTGGGGCCAACGTCCTGACTTTC. Amino acid sequence: CASSHTGNSGANVLTF.